This TCR beta chain was retrieved from a study of blood T cells in healthy people across ages. From germline, CDR1 is LNHNV and CDR2 YYDKDF (reference sequence). There are 12 residues in the CDR3. Trimming removed 3 bases from V and 6 bases from J, with 6 bases in between. A J-beta primer mix and a sample-barcoded 5' primer were used in a second PCR of about 7 to 12 cycles. One entry per CDR3 protein results from TCRdb running MiXCR on the 5' RACE reads. The table records around 800,000 distinct CDR3 sequences, less than 70% of them present only once. Study observations and caveats: Bulk PBMC profiling left naive and antigen-experienced comparisons inconclusive.

Notes on this clonotype: Its antigen is as yet unknown.

V and J are TRBV15 and TRBJ1-5; D is uncertain. The specimen sequenced was blood. The TCR was taken from an elderly man in good health. For the CDR3, the DNA is TGTGCCACCAGCAGTTTAGGTCAGCCCCAGCATTTT. It codes for CATSSLGQPQHF. Supplemented by reference TRBV15 and TRBJ1-5, the full variable domain reads DAMVIQNPRYQVTQFGKPVTLSCSQTLNHNVMYWYQQKSSQAPKLLFHYYDKDFNNEADTPDNFQSRRPNTSFCFLDIRSPGLGDTAMYLCATSSLGQPQHFGDGTRLSIL.